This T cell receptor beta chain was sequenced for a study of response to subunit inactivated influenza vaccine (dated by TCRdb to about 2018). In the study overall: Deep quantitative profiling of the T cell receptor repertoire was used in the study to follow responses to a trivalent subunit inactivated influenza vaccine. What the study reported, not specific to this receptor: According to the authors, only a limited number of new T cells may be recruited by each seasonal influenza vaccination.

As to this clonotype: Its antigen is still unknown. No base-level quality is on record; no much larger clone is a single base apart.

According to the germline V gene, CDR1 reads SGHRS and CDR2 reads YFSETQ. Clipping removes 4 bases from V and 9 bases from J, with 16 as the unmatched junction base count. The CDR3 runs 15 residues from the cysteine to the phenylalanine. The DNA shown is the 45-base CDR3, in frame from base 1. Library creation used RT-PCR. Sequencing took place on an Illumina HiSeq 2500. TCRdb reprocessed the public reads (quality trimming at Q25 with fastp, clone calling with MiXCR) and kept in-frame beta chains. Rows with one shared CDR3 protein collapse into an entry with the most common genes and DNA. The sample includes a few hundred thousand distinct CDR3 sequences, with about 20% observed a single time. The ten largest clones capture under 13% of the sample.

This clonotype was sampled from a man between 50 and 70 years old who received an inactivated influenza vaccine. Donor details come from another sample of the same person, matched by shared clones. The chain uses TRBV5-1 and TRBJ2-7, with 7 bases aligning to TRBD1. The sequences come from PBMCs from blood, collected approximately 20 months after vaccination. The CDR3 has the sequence CASSLSGTVSGMQYF. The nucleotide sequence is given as TGCGCCAGCAGCCTCTCCGGGACAGTAAGTGGTATGCAGTACTTC.